This entry describes one T cell receptor beta chain. Its antigen is still unknown. The sample belongs to a study of graft-versus-host responses after intestinal transplantation. The CDR3 runs to 15 residues. V shed 6 bases and J 8 bases; nucleotides not matched to a gene: 13. Germline CDR1 is MDHEN and CDR2 is SYDVKM. The repertoire was sequenced with immunoSEQ multiplex PCR; TCRdb's copy has only in-frame clones and lacks some. The table lists tens of thousands of clones, roughly 90% of them singletons. Findings and limits, study-wide: Present in recipient marrow, GvH clones included some that appeared first in ileum or blood. The study found high graft-versus-host to host-versus-graft clonal ratios in allografts of patients with graft-donor T cell macrochimerism.

The sequence was obtained from a human donor who received an intestinal transplant. The material sequenced was unstimulated CD8+ T cells sorted from spleen or lymph node cells, taken before intestinal transplant. The V gene is TRBV28, the J gene TRBJ2-1; 7 bases line up with TRBD1. CDR3 region: CASRFTGVEDYEQFF. The CDR3 bases are TGTGCCAGCAGGTTCACAGGGGTTGAGGATTATGAGCAGTTCTTC.